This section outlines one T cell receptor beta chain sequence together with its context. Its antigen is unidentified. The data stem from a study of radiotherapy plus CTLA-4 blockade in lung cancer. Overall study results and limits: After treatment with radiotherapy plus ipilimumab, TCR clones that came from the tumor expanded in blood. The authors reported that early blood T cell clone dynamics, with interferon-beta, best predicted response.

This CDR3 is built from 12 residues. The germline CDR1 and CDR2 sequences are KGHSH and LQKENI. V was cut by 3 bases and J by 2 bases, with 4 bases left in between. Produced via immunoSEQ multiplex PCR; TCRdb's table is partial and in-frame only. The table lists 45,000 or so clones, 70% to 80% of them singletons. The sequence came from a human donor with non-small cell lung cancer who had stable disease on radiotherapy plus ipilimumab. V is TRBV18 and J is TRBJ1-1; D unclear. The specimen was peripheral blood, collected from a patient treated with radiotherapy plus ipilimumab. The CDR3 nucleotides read TGTGCCAGCTCACCTATTAACACTGAAGCTTTCTTT. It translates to CASSPINTEAFF.